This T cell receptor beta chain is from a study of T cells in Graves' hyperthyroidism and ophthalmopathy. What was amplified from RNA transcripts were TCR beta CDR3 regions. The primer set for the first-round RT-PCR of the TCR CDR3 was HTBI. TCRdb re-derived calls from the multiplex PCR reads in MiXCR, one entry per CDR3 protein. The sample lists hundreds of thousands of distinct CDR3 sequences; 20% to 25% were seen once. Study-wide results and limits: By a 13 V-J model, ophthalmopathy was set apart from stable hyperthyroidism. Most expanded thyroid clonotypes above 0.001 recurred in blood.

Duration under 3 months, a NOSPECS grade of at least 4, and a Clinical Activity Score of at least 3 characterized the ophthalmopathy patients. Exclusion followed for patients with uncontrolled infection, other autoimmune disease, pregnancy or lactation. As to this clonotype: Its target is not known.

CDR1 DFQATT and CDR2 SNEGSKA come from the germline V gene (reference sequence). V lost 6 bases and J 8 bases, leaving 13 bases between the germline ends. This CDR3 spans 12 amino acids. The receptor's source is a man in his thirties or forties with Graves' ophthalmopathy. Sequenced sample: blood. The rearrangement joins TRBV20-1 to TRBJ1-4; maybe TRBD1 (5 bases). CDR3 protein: CSAGEMREKLFF. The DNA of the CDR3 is TGCAGTGCGGGGGAGATGAGGGAAAAACTGTTTTTT.